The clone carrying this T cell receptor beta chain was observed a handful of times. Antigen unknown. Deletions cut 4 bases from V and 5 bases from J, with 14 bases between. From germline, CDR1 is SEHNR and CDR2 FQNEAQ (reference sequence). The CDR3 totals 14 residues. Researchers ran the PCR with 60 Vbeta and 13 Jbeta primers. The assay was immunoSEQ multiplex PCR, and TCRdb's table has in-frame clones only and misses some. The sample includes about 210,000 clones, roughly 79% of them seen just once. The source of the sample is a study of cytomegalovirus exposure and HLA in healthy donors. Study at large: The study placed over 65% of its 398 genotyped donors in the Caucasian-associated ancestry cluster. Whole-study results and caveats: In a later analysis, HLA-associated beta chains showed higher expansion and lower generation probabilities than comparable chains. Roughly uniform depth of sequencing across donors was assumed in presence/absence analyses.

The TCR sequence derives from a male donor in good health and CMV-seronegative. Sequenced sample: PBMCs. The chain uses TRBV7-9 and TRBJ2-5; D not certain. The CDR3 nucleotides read TGTGCCAGCAGCTCCCGTGGGCGCCCGGAGACCCAGTACTTC. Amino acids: CASSSRGRPETQYF.